Reported below is one T cell receptor (beta chain). What it binds is unknown. A much larger clone sits a single nucleotide away, making a read error possible. Trimming left V 1 base short and J 5 bases short, with 11 bases between. Germline lookup yields CDR1 LGHNA and CDR2 YNFKEQ. There are 14 residues in the CDR3. The data stem from a study of T-cell reconstitution after alpha-beta-depleted transplantation in children. Study-wide points: T-cell numbers and diversity one year post-transplant derived largely from freshly generated T cells. Reports say that about two months after transplant, the alpha-beta T cells came out of several hundred graft clones that had expanded.

Preparation of the TCRbeta library used unique molecular identifiers. TCRdb re-called the PCR reads through MiXCR, storing one row per CDR3 protein. The sample consists of 220,000 or so distinct CDR3 sequences, around 8% of them appearing once. The sequences come from PBMCs, mostly from graft donor cells, collected 180 days after TCRalphabeta/CD19-depleted stem cell transplant. The clonotype comes from a male patient between 5 and 17 years old who had a stem cell transplant for acute lymphoblastic leukemia, so the T cells may come from the graft donor. The chain recombines TRBV4-2 with TRBJ2-5; D gene uncertain. CDR3: CASSQVSRWETQYF. The DNA of the CDR3 is TGTGCCAGCAGCCAAGTTTCCAGGTGGGAGACCCAGTACTTC.